Below are 26 T cell receptor beta chains sequenced from a single sample in a study of T cell changes during pregnancy in multiple sclerosis. Some clones are missing from TCRdb's copy, which holds only in-frame ones; the method was immunoSEQ multiplex PCR. The sample lists some 45,000 clones; 75% to 95% were seen once. The starting material was CD4+ T cells from peripheral blood mononuclear cells, obtained after pregnancy. The receptors were gathered from a female donor in good health, enrolled as a control in a pregnancy study.

V gene TRBV5-8 combines with J gene TRBJ2-1; TRBD2 matches 13 bases. This CDR3 is built from 15 residues. J lost 5 bases, V lost 4 bases, and 3 bases had no gene match. Germline CDR1 SGHTS, CDR2 YDEGEE. The CDR3 bases are TGTGCCAGCAGCCCTGGACTAGCGGGAGACAATGAGCAGTTCTTC. It encodes CASSPGLAGDNEQFF.

The chain joins TRBV7-2 to TRBJ2-7; D is possibly TRBD1 (6 bases). V lost 4 bases, J lost 0 bases, and 13 bases lay in between. Germline CDR1 reads SGHTA; CDR2 reads FQGNSA. This CDR3 is built from 15 residues. CDR3 DNA: TGTGCCAGCAGCTCCTACAGGGATCCCTCCTACGAGCAGTACTTC. It codes for CASSSYRDPSYEQYF.

The chain recombines TRBV15 with TRBJ2-3; 11 bases agree with TRBD2. J was trimmed by 6 bases and V by 4 bases; bases with no gene match: 12. Germline values: CDR1 LNHNV, CDR2 YYDKDF (reference sequence). There are 17 residues in the CDR3. The CDR3, as DNA: TGTGCCACCAGCAAAAATCAACTAGCGGGGGTTACTGATACGCAGTATTTT. Protein sequence: CATSKNQLAGVTDTQYF.

V is TRBV7-9 and J is TRBJ2-1; 7 nucleotides agree with TRBD1. V shed 5 bases, J shed 5 bases, and the junction held 3 bases outside the gene matches. This CDR3 is 13 amino acids long. Germline V CDR1 and CDR2: SEHNR, FQNEAQ (reference sequence). The CDR3 bases are TGTGCCAGCAGCCTGACAGGGAACAATGAGCAGTTCTTC. Protein sequence: CASSLTGNNEQFF.

V usage is TRBV30 and J usage is TRBJ1-4, with D possibly being TRBD1 (6 bases). Germline V gene sequence: CDR1 GTSNPN, CDR2 SVGIG (reference sequence). The V end lost 3 bases, the J end lost 5 bases, and 13 bases lay between the germline ends. The CDR3 covers 14 residues. This CDR3 reads CAWSQGRENEKLFF. The CDR3 DNA is TGTGCCTGGAGCCAGGGGCGAGAAAATGAAAAACTGTTTTTT.

The chain uses TRBV10-3 and TRBJ2-6; no clear D. Looked up from germline, CDR1 is ENHRY and CDR2 is SYGVKD. V was shortened by 3 bases and J by 2 bases, with 5 bases between the two germline ends. The CDR3 loop spans 14 amino acids. This CDR3 reads CAISDETGANVLTF. DNA of the CDR3: TGTGCCATCAGTGACGAGACTGGGGCCAACGTCCTGACTTTC.

The chain employs TRBV2 and TRBJ1-4, with 7 positions matching TRBD1. The ends lost 4 bases at V and 8 bases at J; junction bases unmatched: 7. The CDR3 length is 14 residues. CDR1 SNHLY and CDR2 FYNNEI come from the germline V gene. CDR3 loop: CASSGDRVGEKLFF. The CDR3 nucleotides read TGTGCCAGCAGTGGTGACAGGGTAGGGGAAAAACTGTTTTTT.

This rearrangement joins TRBV28 to TRBJ2-3, with D uncertain. The CDR3 spans 15 residues. CDR1 and CDR2 from the germline V gene are MDHEN and SYDVKM. V dropped 2 bases and J dropped 0 bases, with 9 bases sitting between them. As DNA, the CDR3 is TGTGCCAGCAGTTTAAGCCGAACTAGCACAGATACGCAGTATTTT. Translating gives CASSLSRTSTDTQYF.

The V call is TRBV27, the J call TRBJ2-2; D is ambiguous. This CDR3 comprises 15 residues. V gave up 2 bases and J gave up 1 base, with 8 bases separating them. Germline V gene lookup returns CDR1 MNHEY and CDR2 SMNVEV (reference sequence). CDR3 nucleotides: TGTGCCAGCAGTTTAAACTCTATGAACACCGGGGAGCTGTTTTTT. It yields the protein CASSLNSMNTGELFF.

The CDR3 reads CASSLGGNPPTNEKLFF. The CDR3 DNA is TGTGCCAGCAGTTTAGGAGGGAACCCTCCAACTAATGAAAAACTGTTTTTT. The V and J genes are TRBV28 and TRBJ1-4; D is ambiguous. V shed 2 bases and J shed 0 bases, with 13 bases lying between them. This CDR3 has 17 amino acids. CDR1 is MDHEN, CDR2 SYDVKM, per germline.

The rearrangement uses TRBV6-5 and TRBJ2-1; 7 nucleotides align to TRBD2. CDR1 and CDR2 (germline): MNHEY, SVGAGI. This CDR3 is built from 15 residues. V shed 5 bases, J shed 5 bases, and the junction held 9 bases outside the gene matches. The CDR3 nucleotides are TGTGCCAGCAGTCCCCCCGGGGGGTACCACAATGAGCAGTTCTTC. This translates into CASSPPGGYHNEQFF.

The chain recombines TRBV6-6 with TRBJ1-1; 9 bases agree with TRBD1. Germline loops: CDR1 MNHNY, CDR2 SVGAGI (reference sequence). The CDR3 extends over 15 amino acids. The trim removed 0 bases at V and 7 bases at J, leaving 6 bases unmatched. CDR3 sequence reads: CASSYSPGQGGEAFF. The CDR3 DNA is TGTGCCAGCAGTTACTCTCCGGGACAGGGTGGTGAAGCTTTCTTT.

The chain carries TRBV5-1 and TRBJ2-7; D possibly corresponds to TRBD2 (6 bases). The CDR3 consists of 13 residues. V was clipped by 4 bases and J by 7 bases, with 15 bases between them. Germline CDR1 and CDR2: SGHRS and YFSETQ. The CDR3 protein is CASSPGGGFEQYF. For the CDR3, the DNA is TGCGCCAGCAGCCCGGGTGGGGGGTTTGAGCAGTACTTC.

The J gene is TRBJ2-5, the V gene TRBV19, with a weak D call TRBD1 (5 bases). Germline CDR1 and CDR2: LNHDA and SQIVND (reference sequence). The V gene lost 5 bases and the J gene lost 5 bases, with 18 bases spanning the gap. The CDR3 extends over 15 amino acids. CDR3 in amino acids: CASSGAGLGWETQYF. CDR3 nucleotides: TGTGCCAGTAGTGGGGCAGGGTTAGGGTGGGAGACCCAGTACTTC.

The chain uses TRBV28 and TRBJ2-1; 8 positions agree with TRBD2. J was trimmed by 9 bases and V by 7 bases; bases with no gene match: 8. The V gene's germline CDR1 is MDHEN and CDR2 SYDVKM. The CDR3 covers 13 residues. Written as DNA, the CDR3 is TGTGCCAGCATCAGCGGGAGAAGGGTTGAGCAGTTCTTC. Translated, it gives CASISGRRVEQFF.

This sequence joins TRBV18 and TRBJ1-2, with D perhaps TRBD1 (5 bases). Trimming removed 3 bases at V and 7 bases at J, with 15 bases between. Germline CDR1 is KGHSH and CDR2 is LQKENI. The CDR3 is 14 residues long. The CDR3 sequence is CASSPGGLNLGYTF. In nucleotides, the CDR3 is TGTGCCAGCTCACCGGGGGGGTTGAATCTTGGCTACACCTTC. Full variable domain (missing parts from reference TRBV18 and TRBJ1-2): NAGVMQNPRHLVRRRGQEARLRCSPMKGHSHVYWYRQLPEEGLKFMVYLQKENIIDESGMPKERFSAEFPKEGPSILRIQQVVRGDSAAYFCASSPGGLNLGYTFGSGTRLTVV.

The V gene is TRBV27, the J gene TRBJ2-7, with a tentative D call TRBD2 (6 bases). The V gene lost 1 base and the J gene lost 6 bases, with 16 bases spanning the gap. The germline V gene has CDR1 MNHEY and CDR2 SMNVEV (reference sequence). This CDR3 region has 15 residues. CDR3 residues: CASSLYLTRSLEQYF. The CDR3 coding sequence is TGTGCCAGCAGTTTATACCTGACTAGGTCCCTCGAGCAGTACTTC.

This chain joins TRBV6-4 and TRBJ2-1, with D possibly matching TRBD1 (8 bases). This CDR3 is built from 17 residues. V lost 4 bases, J lost 7 bases, and 23 bases lay in between. The germline V gene encodes CDR1 MRHNA and CDR2 SNTAGT. The DNA for the CDR3 is TGTGCCAGCAGTGCCCACGGACAGGGACTAATCTTGAATGAGCAGTTCTTC. Translated, it gives CASSAHGQGLILNEQFF.

V is TRBV5-1 and J is TRBJ2-3; possibly TRBD2 for D (6 bases). V was shortened by 2 bases and J by 4 bases, with 11 bases between the two germline ends. This CDR3 contains 14 residues. Germline V CDR1 and CDR2: SGHRS, YFSETQ. CDR3 DNA: TGCGCCAGCAGCTTACGGGAGAGGGCAGATACGCAGTATTTT. It is translated as CASSLRERADTQYF.

V and J are TRBV4-2 and TRBJ2-1, with 7 bases identical to TRBD1. V lost 0 bases to trimming and J lost 4 bases; unmatched junction nucleotides: 9. CDR3 length: 17 residues. Per germline, CDR1 LGHNA and CDR2 YNFKEQ. CDR3 nucleotides: TGTGCCAGCAGCCAAGAGATAAGTGGGACAGCTTACAATGAGCAGTTCTTC. Its translation is CASSQEISGTAYNEQFF.

The rearrangement joins TRBV5-4 to TRBJ2-7; TRBD1 matches at 7 bases. V was pared by 4 bases and J by 2 bases, with 3 bases of the junction left unmatched. Germline lookup yields CDR1 SGHNT and CDR2 YYREEE (reference sequence). The CDR3 consists of 13 residues. The CDR3 here is CASSNDRAYEQYF. CDR3 DNA sequence: TGTGCCAGCAGCAACGACAGGGCCTACGAGCAGTACTTC.

The rearrangement links TRBV28 to TRBJ1-2; TRBD1 matches 7 bases. The CDR3 is 13 amino acids. The V segment lost 6 bases and the J segment 7 bases; nucleotides outside the gene matches: 8. The V gene's germline CDR1 is MDHEN and CDR2 SYDVKM. CDR3 sequence: CASSPGTASGYTF. The CDR3 nucleotides are TGTGCCAGCAGCCCCGGGACAGCTAGTGGCTACACCTTC.

The CDR3 nucleotides are TGTGCCAGCAGTTCCGGACAGGGCGCGTCCTACGAGCAGTACTTC. Protein: CASSSGQGASYEQYF. V gene TRBV6-6 combines with J gene TRBJ2-7, with 8 bases fitting TRBD1. CDR1 is MNHNY, CDR2 SVGAGI, per germline (reference sequence). J was trimmed by 1 base and V by 4 bases; bases with no gene match: 6. CDR3 size: 15 residues.

The rearrangement uses TRBV15 and TRBJ2-7; TRBD1 might be the D (5 bases). CDR1 and CDR2 from the germline V gene are LNHNV and YYDKDF (reference sequence). V shed 0 bases and J shed 6 bases, with 15 bases lying between them. This CDR3 comprises 15 residues. The CDR3 sequence: CATSREQGRSLEQYF. CDR3 DNA sequence: TGTGCCACCAGCAGAGAGCAGGGTAGGTCTCTCGAGCAGTACTTC.

This clone appeared a few times. The J gene is TRBJ2-5, the V gene TRBV9; 9 bases are a match to TRBD1. CDR1 and CDR2 (germline): SGDLS, YYNGEE. The CDR3 runs 13 residues. The V segment lost 0 bases and the J segment 14 bases; nucleotides outside the gene matches: 8. Here the CDR3 reads CASSVDRTGDEYF. CDR3 bases: TGTGCCAGCAGCGTAGACCGGACAGGGGACGAATACTTC. The complete variable domain, with remaining parts taken from reference TRBV9 and TRBJ2-5, reads DSGVTQTPKHLITATGQRVTLRCSPRSGDLSVYWYQQSLDQGLQFLIQYYNGEERAKGNILERFSAQQFPDLHSELNLSSLELGDSALYFCASSVDRTGDEYFGPGTRLLVL.

The chain recombines TRBV29-1 with TRBJ2-5; 12 bases fit TRBD2. J was trimmed by 5 bases and V by 4 bases; bases with no gene match: 8. Germline lookup yields CDR1 SQVTM and CDR2 ANQGSEA. This CDR3 is 15 amino acids long. CDR3 in DNA: TGCAGCGTTGGGTCCCGGACTAGCGGGATGGAGACCCAGTACTTC. Translated, it gives CSVGSRTSGMETQYF. The full variable domain, completed using reference TRBV29-1 and TRBJ2-5, is SAVISQKPSRDICQRGTSLTIQCQVDSQVTMMFWYRQQPGQSLTLIATANQGSEATYESGFVIDKFPISRPNLTFSTLTVSNMSPEDSSIYLCSVGSRTSGMETQYFGPGTRLLVL.